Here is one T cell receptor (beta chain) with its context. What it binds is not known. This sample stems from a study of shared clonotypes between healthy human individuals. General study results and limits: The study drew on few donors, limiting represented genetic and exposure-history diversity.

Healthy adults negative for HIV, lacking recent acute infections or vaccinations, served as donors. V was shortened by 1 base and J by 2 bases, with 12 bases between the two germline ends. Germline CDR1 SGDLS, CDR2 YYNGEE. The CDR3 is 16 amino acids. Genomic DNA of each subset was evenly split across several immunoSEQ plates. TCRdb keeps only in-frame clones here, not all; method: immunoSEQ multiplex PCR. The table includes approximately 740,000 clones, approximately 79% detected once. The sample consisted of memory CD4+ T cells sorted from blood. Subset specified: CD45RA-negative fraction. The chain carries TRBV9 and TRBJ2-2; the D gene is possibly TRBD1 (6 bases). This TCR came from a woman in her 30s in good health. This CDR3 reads CASSVLAGVNTGELFF. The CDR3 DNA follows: TGTGCCAGCAGCGTACTCGCAGGGGTAAACACCGGGGAGCTGTTTTTT.